The sequence of this T cell receptor (beta chain) was determined in a study of blood T cell repertoires in COVID-19. Trimming cost V 3 bases and J 7 bases; bases outside gene matches: 5. The CDR3 contains 14 residues. Germline V CDR1 and CDR2: LNHDA, SQIVND (reference sequence). Method: immunoSEQ multiplex PCR; TCRdb's copy keeps in-frame clones and lacks some. Here the sample spans 300,000 to 400,000 clones, around 91% being singletons. The chain carries TRBV19 and TRBJ1-2; 10 positions match TRBD1. This sequence originates from a woman under 30 who had recovered from COVID-19. The sample comprised peripheral blood. CDR3 protein: CASSMTGGDGGYTF. The CDR3 DNA follows: TGTGCCAGTAGTATGACAGGGGGCGATGGTGGCTACACCTTC.